The 3 T cell receptor beta chains presented below share a single source sample, sequenced in a study of shared clonotypes between healthy human individuals. Generated by immunoSEQ multiplex PCR, the TCRdb table keeps only in-frame clones and is missing some. The data hold fewer than 350,000 clones, with roughly 84% observed a single time. Sequencing input: memory CD8+ T cells sorted from blood. Subset specified: CD45RO+ cells pooled with CCR7-negative TemRA cells. These receptors all stem from a man aged 18 to 29 in good health.

This clone was observed once. This chain connects TRBV4-3 to TRBJ1-6, with 8 bases aligning to TRBD1. Germline CDR1 is LGHNA and CDR2 is YSLEER. The CDR3 consists of 14 residues. Trimming took 4 bases from V and 13 from J; bases not matched to a gene: 9. This CDR3 is CASSLGQGLFPLHF. CDR3 sequence (DNA): TGCGCCAGCAGCCTAGGACAGGGACTCTTCCCCCTCCACTTT.

A single count supports this clone. The gene calls are TRBV7-8 and TRBJ2-7; 10 bases are a match to TRBD1. The CDR3 is made up of 16 amino acids. Germline trimming cut 4 bases from V and 3 bases from J; bases unmatched to any gene: 9. CDR1 is SGHVS, CDR2 FQNEAQ, per germline. CDR3 sequence reads: CASSSLARDRGYEQYF. CDR3 DNA sequence: TGTGCCAGCAGCTCCCTAGCCCGGGACAGGGGCTACGAGCAGTACTTC.

Only one count was recorded for this clone. The chain combines TRBV18 with TRBJ1-6, with D tentatively TRBD1 (5 bases). V lost 1 base to trimming and J lost 6 bases, with 13 bases between them. The CDR3 sequence is 16 residues long. Germline V lookup: CDR1 KGHSH, CDR2 LQKENI. CDR3 sequence: CASSPRGVLFNSPLHF. The CDR3 nucleotides read TGTGCCAGCTCACCACGGGGGGTGCTCTTTAATTCACCCCTCCACTTT.